This T cell receptor (beta chain) originates from a study of cytotoxic CD8 clonotypes in ibrutinib-treated CLL. Study-wide background: Patients attained about 25 partial and 2 complete responses; at median about 74 months, 14 remained remitted while 12 progressed. Each sample contained, on average, around 250,000 productive templates and roughly 96,000 productive rearrangements. Study results and limitations: Treatment saw public clonotypes, which were uncommon, either contract or stay stable. Baseline clonality exceeded age-matched healthy donors and tracked circulating CD8+ T-cell counts.

Some clones are missing from TCRdb's copy, which holds only in-frame ones; the method was immunoSEQ multiplex PCR. This sample carries some 300,000 clones, about 77% of them seen once, and the ten largest clones take over 6.5%. Turning to this clone: The antigen remains undetermined.

The V and J ends lost 4 bases and 6 bases, in that order; junction bases with no gene match: 11. Germline values: CDR1 SGDLS, CDR2 YYNGEE. The CDR3 length is 15 residues. This specimen was PBMCs, taken before ibrutinib treatment. The V and J genes are TRBV9 and TRBJ2-7, with 9 bases identical to TRBD1. This TCR came from a human donor with chronic lymphocytic leukemia. CDR3 residues: CASSLPGTGLGEQYF. In DNA form, the CDR3 reads TGTGCCAGCAGCCTCCCCGGGACAGGGCTCGGCGAGCAGTACTTC.